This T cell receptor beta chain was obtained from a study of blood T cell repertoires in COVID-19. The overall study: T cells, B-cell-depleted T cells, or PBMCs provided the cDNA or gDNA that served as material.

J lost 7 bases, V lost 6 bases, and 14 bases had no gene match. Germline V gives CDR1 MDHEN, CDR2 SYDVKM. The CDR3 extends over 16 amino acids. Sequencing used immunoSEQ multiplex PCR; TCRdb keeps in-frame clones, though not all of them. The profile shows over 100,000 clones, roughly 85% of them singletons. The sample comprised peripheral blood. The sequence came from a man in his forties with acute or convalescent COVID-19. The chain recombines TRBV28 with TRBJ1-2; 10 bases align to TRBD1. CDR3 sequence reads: CASRSPPGTGAGGYTF. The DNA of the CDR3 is TGTGCCAGCAGGTCACCGCCCGGGACAGGGGCGGGTGGCTACACCTTC.